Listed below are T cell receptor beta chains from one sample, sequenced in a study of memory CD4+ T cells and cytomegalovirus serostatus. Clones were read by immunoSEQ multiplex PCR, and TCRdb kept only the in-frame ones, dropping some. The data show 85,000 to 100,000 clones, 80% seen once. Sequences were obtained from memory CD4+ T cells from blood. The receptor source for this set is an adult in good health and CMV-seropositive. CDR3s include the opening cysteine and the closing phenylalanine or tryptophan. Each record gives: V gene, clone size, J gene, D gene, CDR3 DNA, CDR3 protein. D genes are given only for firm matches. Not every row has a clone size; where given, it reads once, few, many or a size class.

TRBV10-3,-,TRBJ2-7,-,TGTGCCATCAGCCGGGGGGCCCCCGTGGGCGAGCAGTACTTC,CAISRGAPVGEQYF
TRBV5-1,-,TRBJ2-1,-,TGCGCCAGCAGGGAAGCTAGCGCCGAATACAATGAGCAGTTCTTC,CASREASAEYNEQFF
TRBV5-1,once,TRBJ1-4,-,TGCGCCAGCAGCTTGGCCGGTGACAGAGGGGAAAAACTGTTTTTT,CASSLAGDRGEKLFF
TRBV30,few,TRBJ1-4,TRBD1,TGTGCCTGGAGCAAATTGGACAGGAGGTTGCCAGGTGAAAAACTGTTTTTT,CAWSKLDRRLPGEKLFF
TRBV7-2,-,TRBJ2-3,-,TGTGCCAGCATCATTAGGGTCGGGGGTAGCACAGATACGCAGTATTTT,CASIIRVGGSTDTQYF
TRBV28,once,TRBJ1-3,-,TGTGCCAGCAGTCCGCCCGGCCAAGGAAACACCATATATTTT,CASSPPGQGNTIYF
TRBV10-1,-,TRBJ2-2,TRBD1,TGCGCCAGCAGTGGGGACAGGGTTGGCACCGGGGAGCTGTTTTTT,CASSGDRVGTGELFF
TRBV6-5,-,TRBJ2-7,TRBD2,TGTGCCAGCGGGAGGGAACCCTACGAGCAGTACTTC,CASGREPYEQYF
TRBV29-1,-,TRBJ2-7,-,TGCAGCGTGGCCGGGGCGGAGAGCTCCTACGAGCAGTACTTC,CSVAGAESSYEQYF
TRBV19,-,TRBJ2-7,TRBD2,TGTGCCAGTAGTATTGAAGCGGGAGTAGGGTACGAGCAGTACTTC,CASSIEAGVGYEQYF
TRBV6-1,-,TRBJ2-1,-,-,CASSVAGGTWFF
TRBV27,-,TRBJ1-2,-,TGTGCCAGCAGCTCCCGGGCCGGCTATGGCTACACCTTC,CASSSRAGYGYTF
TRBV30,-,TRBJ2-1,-,TGTGCCTGGAGTTCTTGGTATGAGCAGTTCTTC,CAWSSWYEQFF
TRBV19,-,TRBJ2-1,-,TGTGCCAGTAGTATAGTCGCTAGGGTCGGCAATGAGCAGTTCTTC,CASSIVARVGNEQFF
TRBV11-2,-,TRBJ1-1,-,TGTGCCAGCAGCTTAGAGGTGGGCAGTTTGGGGGTTGAAGCTTTCTTT,CASSLEVGSLGVEAFF
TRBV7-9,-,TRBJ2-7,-,TGTGCCAGCAGGAAACAGCAGCCCAGCTCCTACGAGCAGTACTTC,CASRKQQPSSYEQYF
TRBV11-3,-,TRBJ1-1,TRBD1,TGTGCCAGCAGCTCTACTCGACAGGGGTTTATTGAAGCTTTCTTT,CASSSTRQGFIEAFF
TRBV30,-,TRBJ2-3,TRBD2,TGTGCCTGGAGTAGGCTAGCGGGAGACGATACGCAGTATTTT,CAWSRLAGDDTQYF
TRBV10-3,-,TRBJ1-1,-,TGTGCCATCAGTAATAACGACAGAGCCGCTTTCTTT,CAISNNDRAAFF